The 32 T cell receptor beta chains presented below share a single source sample, sequenced in a study of cytomegalovirus exposure and HLA in healthy donors (TCRdb year 2017). The library relied on the immunoSEQ multiplex PCR assay. For the multiplex PCR, a mixture combining 60 forward primers for TCR Vbeta segments and 13 reverse primers for TCR Jbeta segments was used. The immuneACCESS repertoire file appears here via TCRdb, limited to in-frame rearrangements. These files lack a portion of the clones; in checked studies, under half of the deficit traces to unresolved V genes, and the cause of the others is not known. The sample contains tens of thousands of clones, approximately 75% of them found a single time. The top ten clones comprise about 7% of the sample. The sample taken for sequencing was PBMCs. The receptor set was obtained from a man aged 25-40 years in good health and CMV-seropositive.

The genes are TRBV15 and TRBJ2-3; the D gene is possibly TRBD2 (5 bases). V lost 7 bases and J 0 bases, leaving 14 bases between the germline ends. CDR3 length: 15 residues. Germline V gene sequence: CDR1 LNHNV, CDR2 YYDKDF (reference sequence). DNA for the CDR3: TGTGCCACCAACCGGGAACGGGTTAGCACAGATACGCAGTATTTT. As protein: CATNRERVSTDTQYF.

In this sample, this clone turned up a few times. The chain combines TRBV27 with TRBJ1-1; a possible D gene is TRBD1 (5 bases). CDR1 and CDR2 (germline): MNHEY, SMNVEV (reference sequence). The CDR3 has 17 amino acids. With 1 base removed from V and 0 bases from J, the gap between germline ends came to 15 bases. CDR3 DNA: TGTGCCAGCAGTTTATGGCCAGGGAGGAACTTGAACACTGAAGCTTTCTTT. It translates to CASSLWPGRNLNTEAFF.

The chain uses TRBV18 and TRBJ1-1, with D possibly matching TRBD1 (5 bases). Deletions cut 4 bases from V and 0 bases from J, with 9 bases between. This CDR3 has 14 amino acids. Germline loops: CDR1 KGHSH, CDR2 LQKENI. This chain's CDR3 is CASSQGSMNTEAFF. DNA for the CDR3: TGTGCCAGCTCACAGGGGTCGATGAACACTGAAGCTTTCTTT.

CDR3 in amino acids: CASSQGQGNNSPLHF. Written as DNA, the CDR3 is TGCGCCAGCAGCCAAGGACAGGGTAATAATTCACCCCTCCACTTT. V gene TRBV5-1 combines with J gene TRBJ1-6; 8 nucleotides match TRBD1. V was clipped by 4 bases and J by 5 bases; unmatched bases: 5. Per germline, CDR1 SGHRS and CDR2 YFSETQ. This CDR3 is built from 15 residues. Using reference TRBV5-1 and TRBJ1-6 for the parts outside the CDR3, the full variable domain is KAGVTQTPRYLIKTRGQQVTLSCSPISGHRSVSWYQQTPGQGLQFLFEYFSETQRNKGNFPGRFSGRQFSNSRSEMNVSTLELGDSALYLCASSQGQGNNSPLHFGNGTRLTVT.

The table lists this clone with a few counts. This chain links TRBV5-6 with TRBJ1-5; possibly TRBD1 for D (6 bases). CDR3 length: 16 residues. Germline-derived CDR1 and CDR2 are SGHDT and YYEEEE. The ends were cut back, 4 bases at V and 0 bases at J, with 14 bases in the middle. DNA of the CDR3: TGTGCCAGCAGCACAGGGAGACAGAATAGCAATCAGCCCCAGCATTTT. It translates to CASSTGRQNSNQPQHF.

This clone was observed a handful of times. V is TRBV4-1 and J is TRBJ1-1; 11 bases align to TRBD1. Germline lookup yields CDR1 MGHRA and CDR2 YSYEKL. Trimming cost V 6 bases and J 1 base; bases outside gene matches: 13. The CDR3 has 18 residues. CDR3 residues: CASRRGQGGSYGNTEAFF. The CDR3 nucleotides read TGCGCCAGCAGGCGGGGACAGGGGGGGTCTTATGGGAACACTGAAGCTTTCTTT.

The chain carries TRBV28 and TRBJ2-3; 8 bases line up with TRBD2. The germline gives CDR1 MDHEN, CDR2 SYDVKM. The CDR3 has 14 residues. The ends lost 10 bases at V and 0 bases at J; junction bases unmatched: 6. The CDR3 is CATIAGLSTDTQYF. The DNA for the CDR3 is TGTGCCACCATAGCGGGGCTAAGCACAGATACGCAGTATTTT.

The chain uses TRBV29-1 and TRBJ2-7, with TRBD1 identical over 8 bases. Germline CDR1 is SQVTM and CDR2 is ANQGSEA. Trimming took 4 bases from V and 5 from J; bases not matched to a gene: 4. There are 12 residues in the CDR3. CDR3 in amino acids: CSVGQGLDEQYF. CDR3 in DNA: TGCAGCGTTGGACAGGGGTTGGACGAGCAGTACTTC.

The chain carries TRBV9 and TRBJ1-5, with 7 positions matching TRBD1. CDR1 and CDR2 from the germline V gene are SGDLS and YYNGEE. The CDR3 has 14 residues. V lost 3 bases, J lost 6 bases, and 6 bases stayed unmatched. This chain's CDR3 is CASSARGLGQPQHF. In DNA form, the CDR3 reads TGTGCCAGCAGCGCGAGGGGGCTGGGTCAGCCCCAGCATTTT.

This clone was counted a few times. The genes are TRBV4-2 and TRBJ1-1, with 8 positions matching TRBD1. Per the germline V gene, CDR1 is LGHNA and CDR2 is YNFKEQ. The trim removed 5 bases at V and 6 bases at J, leaving 2 bases unmatched. The CDR3 covers 12 residues. In DNA form, the CDR3 reads TGTGCCAGCAGCGGACAGGGAGCTGAAGCTTTCTTT. Translated, it gives CASSGQGAEAFF.

Written as DNA, the CDR3 is TGCGCCAGCAGCCAAGGACAATTCCCAGGGTCAACTAATGAAAAACTGTTTTTT. This codes for CASSQGQFPGSTNEKLFF. V usage is TRBV4-3 and J usage is TRBJ1-4; the D gene is possibly TRBD1 (5 bases). Deletions cut 1 base from V and 0 bases from J, with 15 bases between. Germline assignment: CDR1 LGHNA and CDR2 YSLEER. CDR3 length equals 18 residues.

Concerning this clone itself: The same CDR3 also results from other DNA sequences found in this sample. The chain has TRBV5-1 and TRBJ2-1; 9 bases are shared with TRBD1. V gave up 3 bases and J gave up 1 base; unmatched junction bases: 2. Germline assignment: CDR1 SGHRS and CDR2 YFSETQ. The CDR3 is 15 amino acids. CDR3 DNA sequence: TGCGCCAGCAGCTCGGGACAGGGATCCTACAATGAGCAGTTCTTC. It translates to CASSSGQGSYNEQFF.

In this sample, this clone turned up a few times. Written as DNA, the CDR3 is TGTGCCAGCAGTGGATCGGCAGGCCGCCCCTACGCTTTCTTT. This sequence encodes CASSGSAGRPYAFF. This chain connects TRBV25-1 to TRBJ1-1, with D unclear. CDR3 size: 14 residues. V was cut by 4 bases and J by 11 bases, with 20 bases left in between. Looked up from germline, CDR1 is MGHDK and CDR2 is SYGVNS.

The chain couples TRBV10-3 to TRBJ2-2, with 11 nucleotides matching TRBD1. This CDR3 comprises 15 residues. J gave up 0 bases and V 6 bases, and 0 bases lay outside the gene matches. Germline CDR1 ENHRY, CDR2 SYGVKD. The chain's CDR3 is CAIRGQGANTGELFF. The CDR3 DNA sequence: TGTGCCATCAGGGGACAGGGGGCGAACACCGGGGAGCTGTTTTTT.

J is TRBJ1-1 and V is TRBV7-9; D remains unclear. V was pared by 2 bases and J by 1 base, with 8 bases between. Germline V gives CDR1 SEHNR, CDR2 FQNEAQ (reference sequence). The CDR3 covers 14 residues. As DNA, the CDR3 is TGTGCCAGCAGCTTATCAGCAGGGAACACTGAAGCTTTCTTT. Protein: CASSLSAGNTEAFF.

The gene calls are TRBV7-9 and TRBJ2-7, with a weak D call TRBD1 (5 bases). Trimming removed 5 bases at V and 2 bases at J, with 13 bases between. This CDR3 comprises 14 residues. Germline CDR1 reads SEHNR; CDR2 reads FQNEAQ (reference sequence). In nucleotides, the CDR3 is TGTGCCAGCAGCCCAGGGCAGACAACCTACGAGCAGTACTTC. Translating it yields CASSPGQTTYEQYF.

This clone occurred once. This sequence joins TRBV7-9 and TRBJ2-7, with 9 bases aligning to TRBD1. The CDR3 totals 15 residues. Germline CDR1 SEHNR, CDR2 FQNEAQ (reference sequence). V shed 2 bases, J shed 6 bases, and the junction held 8 bases outside the gene matches. CDR3 protein: CASSLHGTGSGEQYF. The CDR3 coding sequence is TGTGCCAGCAGCTTACATGGGACAGGGTCGGGCGAGCAGTACTTC. The full variable domain, in which reference TRBV7-9 and TRBJ2-7 provide the parts outside the CDR3, is DTGVSQNPRHKITKRGQNVTFRCDPISEHNRLYWYRQTLGQGPEFLTYFQNEAQLEKSRLLSDRFSAERPKGSFSTLEIQRTEQGDSAMYLCASSLHGTGSGEQYFGPGTRLTVT.

The chain links TRBV27 to TRBJ2-5, with 7 bases identical to TRBD1. CDR1 and CDR2 from the germline V gene are MNHEY and SMNVEV (reference sequence). The CDR3 runs 14 residues. J was trimmed by 1 base and V by 3 bases; bases with no gene match: 2. CDR3 coding DNA: TGTGCCAGCAGTTTTGCAGGGGGCCAAGAGACCCAGTACTTC. Protein product: CASSFAGGQETQYF.

The rearrangement uses TRBV11-2 and TRBJ1-1, with TRBD1 matching 7 bases. This CDR3 contains 13 residues. Losses at the gene ends were 9 bases for V and 5 bases for J; bases not matched to a gene: 9. Germline CDR1 reads SGHAT; CDR2 reads FQNNGV. The CDR3 DNA is TGTGCCAGTAGACAGACAGGGAGGACTGAAGCTTTCTTT. Protein: CASRQTGRTEAFF.

This clone was counted only a few times. This chain connects TRBV6-5 to TRBJ1-1, with 8 nucleotides matching TRBD1. The germline V gene encodes CDR1 MNHEY and CDR2 SVGAGI. The CDR3 loop spans 15 amino acids. The V gene end was trimmed by 5 bases and the J gene end by 0 bases; junction bases not matched to a gene: 5. CDR3: CASSKTGVMNTEAFF. CDR3 DNA: TGTGCCAGCAGTAAGACAGGGGTCATGAACACTGAAGCTTTCTTT.

This chain joins TRBV6-5 and TRBJ2-5; 9 bases map to TRBD1. CDR3 length: 15 residues. CDR1 MNHEY and CDR2 SVGAGI come from the germline V gene. J lost 2 bases, V lost 6 bases, and 7 bases had no gene match. The CDR3 is CASSTTGGLQETQYF. The CDR3 DNA is TGTGCCAGCAGCACGACAGGGGGGCTTCAAGAGACCCAGTACTTC.

This rearrangement joins TRBV9 to TRBJ1-2; 9 bases line up with TRBD1. V was clipped by 4 bases and J by 4 bases; unmatched bases: 14. This CDR3 is built from 17 residues. Germline-derived CDR1 and CDR2 are SGDLS and YYNGEE. The DNA of the CDR3 is TGTGCCAGCAGCCATCCCCTAACGGACAGGGGAGGCTATGGCTACACCTTC. Its protein is CASSHPLTDRGGYGYTF.

J is TRBJ2-7 and V is TRBV6-1; D uncertain. V was shortened by 6 bases and J by 5 bases, with 11 bases between the two germline ends. The CDR3 length is 12 residues. Germline loops: CDR1 MNHNS, CDR2 SASEGT. The CDR3 here is CASSLPRNEQYF. For the CDR3, the DNA is TGTGCCAGCAGCCTCCCTAGGAACGAGCAGTACTTC.

The chain links TRBV11-2 to TRBJ2-1, with D perhaps TRBD2 (5 bases). Germline values: CDR1 SGHAT, CDR2 FQNNGV. Trimming shortened V by 1 base and J by 0 bases, and 10 bases separated the two germline ends. The CDR3 runs 16 residues. DNA for the CDR3: TGTGCCAGCAGCTTAGTCAGCGGATACTCCTACAATGAGCAGTTCTTC. This translates into CASSLVSGYSYNEQFF.

This chain links TRBV29-1 with TRBJ2-2, with a possible D match to TRBD2 (6 bases). This CDR3 spans 14 amino acids. Germline values: CDR1 SQVTM, CDR2 ANQGSEA. The V end was cut by 6 bases, the J end by 1 base, with 12 bases between. CDR3 sequence reads: CSVGGRMNTGELFF. As DNA, the CDR3 is TGCAGCGTCGGGGGTAGGATGAACACCGGGGAGCTGTTTTTT.

The V and J genes are TRBV18 and TRBJ1-2; TRBD1 agrees at 10 bases. The CDR3 has 14 amino acids. With V trimmed by 6 bases and J by 4 bases, 5 bases remained unmatched. CDR1 KGHSH and CDR2 LQKENI come from the germline V gene. The CDR3 sequence is CASSQRDRGYGYTF. The CDR3 DNA follows: TGTGCCAGCTCCCAACGGGACAGGGGCTATGGCTACACCTTC. The entire variable domain, with the rest obtained from reference TRBV18 and TRBJ1-2, is as follows: NAGVMQNPRHLVRRRGQEARLRCSPMKGHSHVYWYRQLPEEGLKFMVYLQKENIIDESGMPKERFSAEFPKEGPSILRIQQVVRGDSAAYFCASSQRDRGYGYTFGSGTRLTVV.

The chain is built from TRBV21-1 and TRBJ1-2; TRBD1 reflects the table's D call only, with no check against the DNA. TRBV21-1 counts as a pseudogene. The CDR3 consists of 12 residues. CDR3 amino acids: CASSNRGHGYTF. The CDR3 region has the DNA TGTGCCAGCAGCAACAGGGGGCATGGCTACACCTTC.

This chain links TRBV9 with TRBJ2-1, with D tentatively TRBD2 (5 bases). This CDR3 contains 15 residues. The ends were cut back, 0 bases at V and 1 base at J, with 8 bases in the middle. The germline V gene has CDR1 SGDLS and CDR2 YYNGEE. The CDR3 bases are TGTGCCAGCAGCGTAGGAGGGCTTTCCTACAATGAGCAGTTCTTC. Translating gives CASSVGGLSYNEQFF.

V gene TRBV30 combines with J gene TRBJ1-2; D is undetermined. V lost 2 bases and J 4 bases, leaving 11 bases between the germline ends. The CDR3 loop spans 13 amino acids. Germline CDR1 reads GTSNPN; CDR2 reads SVGIG (reference sequence). The CDR3 is CAWSQDYSYGYTF. CDR3 DNA sequence: TGTGCCTGGAGTCAAGATTACTCCTATGGCTACACCTTC. The full variable domain, in which reference TRBV30 and TRBJ1-2 provide the parts outside the CDR3, is SQTIHQWPATLVQPVGSPLSLECTVEGTSNPNLYWYRQAAGRGLQLLFYSVGIGQISSEVPQNLSASRPQDRQFILSSKKLLLSDSGFYLCAWSQDYSYGYTFGSGTRLTVV.

V gene TRBV11-3 combines with J gene TRBJ2-5; the match to TRBD2 covers 8 bases. The ends lost 6 bases at V and 3 bases at J; junction bases unmatched: 12. The CDR3 totals 16 residues. Looked up from germline, CDR1 is SGHNT and CDR2 is YENEEA. This CDR3 reads CASSRGSRGGEETQYF. The CDR3 DNA reads TGTGCCAGCAGTCGAGGGTCACGGGGGGGGGAAGAGACCCAGTACTTC. The entire variable domain, with the rest obtained from reference TRBV11-3 and TRBJ2-5, is as follows: EAGVVQSPRYKIIEKKQPVAFWCNPISGHNTLYWYLQNLGQGPELLIRYENEEAVDDSQLPKDRFSAERLKGVDSTLKIQPAELGDSAVYLCASSRGSRGGEETQYFGPGTRLLVL.

V gene TRBV27 combines with J gene TRBJ1-2, with TRBD1 identical over 7 bases. V shed 2 bases and J 2 bases; nucleotides not matched to a gene: 5. This CDR3 spans 15 amino acids. Germline CDR1 and CDR2: MNHEY and SMNVEV (reference sequence). This CDR3 reads CASSLRLTGNYGYTF. CDR3 in DNA: TGTGCCAGCAGTTTAAGACTGACAGGGAACTATGGCTACACCTTC.

Details on this clone: One end of the junction is discordant with germline, which a read error may explain. V usage is TRBV30 and J usage is TRBJ2-5, with D possibly matching TRBD2 (5 bases). This CDR3 is 13 amino acids long. CDR1 is GTSNPN, CDR2 SVGIG, per germline (reference sequence). The CDR3 region is CAWRSERQGTQYF. The CDR3 nucleotides read TGTGCCTGGAGATCCGAGCGGCAAGGGACCCAGTACTTC.